This TCR beta chain was observed in a study of T-cell memory formation after mild COVID-19 (dated by TCRdb to the early 2020s). Study-wide context: Most TCR sequence clusters were specific to one of the two donors. T-cell clones expanding and contracting after mild COVID-19 in a couple of donors were tracked by longitudinal TCRalpha and TCRbeta repertoire sequencing. Two young, previously healthy adult volunteers made up the cohort, one male and one female. The full study reports these points: The study covered only two mild cases, and larger cohorts including severe cases with pre-infection samples were considered necessary. The second-wave clones that peaked on day 37 were not confirmed to be SARS-CoV-2 specific. Balanced CD4/CD8 phenotypes were observed for clones contracting from day 15 to 85, whereas a bias towards CD4+ was observed for a second wave of clones expanding from day 15 to 37. Contracting CD4+ clones were found mainly in CM and EM memory subsets, while CD8+ clones were enriched in EMRA. Some responding clones were detected in pre-infection memory, which suggested that pre-existing cross-reactive memory T cells had joined the SARS-CoV-2 response.

CDR1 and CDR2 (SGHTA, FQGNSA) derive from the germline V gene. The CDR3 has 14 amino acids, counting the end cysteine and phenylalanine. The retained sequence is limited to the CDR3, 42 bases, with the frame set at the first base. The germline ends are 12 bases apart after V is trimmed by 2 bases and J by 5 bases. Ficoll-Paque density gradient centrifugation was the method used to isolate PBMCs. This clonotype came up a few times. The antigen it recognizes is unknown. No much larger clonotype is one base removed from it; base qualities were not supplied. The sample was run on an Illumina NovaSeq 6000. TCRalpha and TCRbeta cDNA libraries were constructed by 5'RACE with constant-segment primers, with sample barcodes and unique molecular identifiers being introduced. RNA was extracted from every sample with Trizol reagent. The libraries were amplified in two PCR steps, and the second step added a second sample barcode and Illumina TruSeq adapters. Libraries were sequenced on an Illumina NovaSeq with 2 x 150 bp paired-end reads. Per the source publication's procedure: Demultiplexing of reads and collapsing into UMI-guided consensus sequences were performed with migec v1.2.7. Using mixcr v2.1.11, UMI consensuses were aligned to TRA and TRB V and J templates and then assembled into clonotypes. A clonotype was counted as expanded or contracted only when both edgeR and NoisET called the clonotype significant, with the noise models trained on biological replicates. For edgeR calls, a false discovery rate-adjusted p below 0.01 and a log2 fold-change threshold of 1 were applied. PCA with hierarchical clustering of max-normalized trajectories of the 1000 most abundant clonotypes was used as exploratory dynamics analysis. The CD4 or CD8 phenotype of responding clones was assigned using the separately sequenced CD4+ and CD8+ repertoires. TCRdb applied fastp at Q25 and MiXCR to the public reads, then kept only in-frame beta chains. Every entry covers one CDR3 protein and lists the most common genes and DNA from its rows. The authors' filters were not applied to this entry. The sample table records 470,000 or so distinct CDR3 sequences; 20% to 25% of these occur just once. Around an eighth of the sample belongs to the ten largest clones.

The sequenced sample consisted of PBMCs or a T cell subset sorted from them (not recorded which). The V and J genes are TRBV7-2 and TRBJ1-2; no D gene can be assigned with confidence. The receptor comes from an adult woman who had mild COVID-19 (a few samples of this study predate the infection). The sample titles of this study are shuffled in the database, so cell type and time point are left out; the donor was told from shared clones. The nucleotides read TGTGCCAGCAGCTTAACCGGGTCCCTATATGGCTACACCTTC. This sequence encodes CASSLTGSLYGYTF. Where the CDR3 stops, the reference TRBV7-2 and TRBJ1-2 genes take over; the full variable domain is GAGVSQSPSNKVTEKGKDVELRCDPISGHTALYWYRQSLGQGLEFLIYFQGNSAPDKSGLPSDRFSAERTGGSVSTLTIQRTQQEDSAVYLCASSLTGSLYGYTFGSGTRLTVV.